Following are 17 T cell receptor beta chains from one sample sequenced in a study of T cell repertoires in cytomegalovirus infection. No cognate antigen is known for these TCRs. TCRdb re-analysed the reads in MiXCR, keeping a single row per CDR3 protein. Among over 250,000 distinct CDR3 sequences, approximately 22% were seen once, and the ten largest hold approximately 20%. The specimen was cultured PBMCs, collected from culture after CMV antigen stimulation. Receptors originate from a human donor in good health (CMV status not recorded). Some clones in this sample may be carry-over from other donors' samples.

The chain employs TRBV7-2 and TRBJ2-7; D possibly uses TRBD1 or TRBD2 (5 bases each). The germline V gene has CDR1 SGHTA and CDR2 FQGNSA. V dropped 1 base and J dropped 0 bases, with 16 bases sitting between them. CDR3 size: 17 residues. In DNA, the CDR3 is TGTGCCAGCAGCTTAGGGTCTGGGGGTATGGGCTCCTACGAGCAGTACGTC. Translated: CASSLGSGGMGSYEQYV.

The rearrangement links TRBV15 to TRBJ2-7, with D perhaps TRBD1 (5 bases). V lost 0 bases, J lost 5 bases, and 11 bases lay in between. The CDR3 loop spans 14 amino acids. CDR1 is LNHNV and CDR2 is YYDKDF in the germline V gene (reference sequence). The CDR3 spells CATSRDFQGHEQYF. Here the CDR3 DNA reads TGTGCCACCAGCAGAGATTTCCAGGGCCACGAGCAGTACTTC.

This sequence joins TRBV19 and TRBJ2-2, with D unresolved. The ends were cut back, 7 bases at V and 2 bases at J, with 11 bases in the middle. Germline CDR1 reads LNHDA; CDR2 reads SQIVND (reference sequence). This CDR3 comprises 14 residues. CDR3 in DNA: TGTGCCAGTACCCGACGATTTAACACCGGGGAGCTGTTTTTT. It is translated as CASTRRFNTGELFF.

This rearrangement joins TRBV6-2 or TRBV6-3 to TRBJ2-7; 8 positions match TRBD2. Germline CDR1 and CDR2: MNHEY and SVGEGT. The CDR3 loop spans 15 amino acids. With V trimmed by 6 bases and J by 4 bases, 11 bases remained unmatched. The DNA of the CDR3 is TGTGCCAGCAGACCCAGCCCGGGAGGGCGGTACGAGCAGTACTTC. Amino acids: CASRPSPGGRYEQYF.

The table lists this clonotype with many counts. The chain couples TRBV7-2 to TRBJ2-2; the D is unclear. The CDR3 contains 14 residues. Germline V gene sequence: CDR1 SGHTA, CDR2 FQGNSA. Trimming cost V 3 bases and J 4 bases, with 9 bases left between them. The CDR3 sequence is CASSLAEFTGELFF. CDR3 nucleotides: TGTGCCAGCAGCTTGGCGGAGTTCACCGGGGAGCTGTTTTTT.

This chain links TRBV6-2 or TRBV6-3 with TRBJ1-2, with D possibly being TRBD1 (6 bases). This CDR3 has 13 amino acids. Germline V gene data show CDR1 as MNHEY and CDR2 as SVGEGT. Trimming removed 2 bases at V and 8 bases at J, with 12 bases between. CDR3 nucleotides: TGTGCCAGCAGTTACAACGGGGGGCAAGGCTACACCTTC. It encodes CASSYNGGQGYTF.

In its sample, this clonotype was seen many times. The chain is built from TRBV7-9 and TRBJ1-1; 12 nucleotides align to TRBD1. V shed 5 bases and J 1 base; nucleotides not matched to a gene: 2. CDR1 SEHNR and CDR2 FQNEAQ come from the germline V gene (reference sequence). This CDR3 region has 15 residues. The CDR3 DNA follows: TGTGCCAGCAGCCTGGGACAGGGGGCGAACACTGAAGCTTTCTTT. This sequence encodes CASSLGQGANTEAFF.

The chain couples TRBV5-4 to TRBJ2-1; possibly TRBD2 for D (7 bases). Trimming took 4 bases from V and 5 from J, leaving 16 bases between them. Germline CDR1 is SGHNT and CDR2 is YYREEE (reference sequence). The CDR3 consists of 15 residues. CDR3 residues: CASSLRGRANNEQFF. The CDR3 DNA follows: TGTGCCAGCAGCCTGAGGGGGAGGGCCAACAATGAGCAGTTCTTC.

This clonotype appeared a single time. This rearrangement joins TRBV20-1 to TRBJ1-5, with unresolved D. This CDR3 has 15 residues. The V end was cut by 3 bases, the J end by 2 bases, with 14 bases between. Germline V lookup: CDR1 DFQATT, CDR2 SNEGSKA (reference sequence). The CDR3 loop reads CSARSGSGGNQPQHF. The CDR3 region has the DNA TGCAGTGCTAGGTCGGGCTCGGGCGGCAATCAGCCCCAGCATTTT.

The V and J genes are TRBV11-1 and TRBJ2-3; 8 bases align to TRBD2. J lost 0 bases, V lost 0 bases, and 5 bases had no gene match. The CDR3 is made up of 17 amino acids. Germline V gene lookup returns CDR1 SGHAT and CDR2 FQDESV (reference sequence). As DNA, the CDR3 is TGTGCCAGCAGCTTAGCACTAGCGGCTAGTAGCACAGATACGCAGTATTTT. This gives the protein CASSLALAASSTDTQYF.

This clonotype was observed a single time. A much bigger clone sits one base away, suggesting this may be a read error. This chain links TRBV6-8 with TRBJ2-7, with 9 bases matching TRBD1. Unmatched junction bases numbered 1, after V lost 2 bases and J lost 5 bases. CDR1 MNHGY and CDR2 SAAAGT come from the germline V gene. The CDR3 runs to 13 residues. The CDR3 protein is CASSYGTGNEQYF. In DNA form, the CDR3 reads TGTGCCAGCAGTTACGGGACAGGGAACGAGCAGTACTTC.

This clonotype appeared many times. The chain couples TRBV6-1 to TRBJ2-4, with a possible D match to TRBD2 (6 bases). The CDR3 length is 14 residues. V was shortened by 7 bases and J by 0 bases, with 10 bases between the two germline ends. Germline CDR1 and CDR2: MNHNS and SASEGT. This chain's CDR3 is CASIGGVAKNIQYF. The CDR3 DNA is TGTGCCAGCATAGGAGGGGTAGCCAAAAACATTCAGTACTTC.

This clonotype was counted a few times. The CDR3 bases are TGTGCCAGCAGTCCGTCGACCGGGATCTCTGGGGCCAACGTCCTGACTTTC. Its translation: CASSPSTGISGANVLTF. The V gene is TRBV12-3 or TRBV12-4, the J gene TRBJ2-6; maybe TRBD2 (5 bases). The CDR3 runs 17 residues. V was trimmed by 5 bases and J by 0 bases, leaving 14 bases between them.

The sample holds a few counts of this clonotype. This rearrangement joins TRBV12-3 or TRBV12-4 to TRBJ2-2, with D tentatively TRBD1 or TRBD2 (5 bases each). The CDR3 is made up of 15 amino acids. V gave up 2 bases and J gave up 2 bases, with 9 bases separating them. The CDR3 loop is CASSLWGSNTGELFF. CDR3 in DNA: TGTGCCAGCAGTTTATGGGGGTCTAACACCGGGGAGCTGTTTTTT.

This clonotype was seen many times. This chain joins TRBV7-2 and TRBJ2-7; the D is unclear. Between the trimmed V and J ends, which lost 1 base and 3 bases, there was a span of 7 bases. The CDR3 has 13 residues. The V gene's germline CDR1 is SGHTA and CDR2 FQGNSA. CDR3 protein: CASSLGRYYEQYF. Written as DNA, the CDR3 is TGTGCCAGCAGCTTAGGGCGGTACTACGAGCAGTACTTC.

This clonotype was seen more than once but under ten times. The chain employs TRBV4-1 and TRBJ2-1, with 13 bases that match TRBD2. Germline V lookup: CDR1 MGHRA, CDR2 YSYEKL. The CDR3 is made up of 17 amino acids. J lost 7 bases, V lost 1 base, and 7 bases had no gene match. The CDR3 DNA is TGCGCCAGCAGCCAAGTCACACTAGCGGGAGGGGGGAATGAGCAGTTCTTC. It is translated as CASSQVTLAGGGNEQFF.

The genes are TRBV6-2 or TRBV6-3 and TRBJ1-1, with D possibly being TRBD1 (5 bases). Germline V CDR1 and CDR2: MNHEY, SVGEGT. This CDR3 spans 15 amino acids. V dropped 6 bases and J dropped 1 base, with 15 bases sitting between them. Written as DNA, the CDR3 is TGTGCCAGCAGACGCTCGACCGGACAGAACACTGAAGCTTTCTTT. It yields the protein CASRRSTGQNTEAFF.